The clone carrying this T cell receptor (beta chain) was detected a few times. No antigen is known for it. Produced via immunoSEQ multiplex PCR; TCRdb's table is partial and in-frame only. Of tens of thousands of clones listed, under 90% are singletons. This sample is part of a study of OX40 agonist ivuxolimab in advanced cancers. At the level of the study: Patients received ivuxolimab, an agonistic anti-OX40 (CD134) antibody. Patients achieving partial responses numbered three: one hepatocellular carcinoma case and two cutaneous melanoma cases. Every patient in dose escalation had hepatocellular carcinoma, melanoma, renal cell or head and neck cancer. Broader study findings: Certain nonresponders additionally had low normalized T-cell clonal expansion.

This clonotype was obtained from an adult with an advanced solid tumor such as melanoma, head and neck, liver or kidney cancer. This material consisted of CD4+ or CD8+ T cells sorted from blood, taken in a trial of the OX40 agonist ivuxolimab.

The CDR3 DNA follows: TGTGCCAGCGGACGCAGGGGCCAAGAGACCCAGTACTTC. This encodes CASGRRGQETQYF. This chain links TRBV9 with TRBJ2-5, with D perhaps TRBD1 (6 bases). The V end lost 7 bases, the J end lost 1 base, and 11 bases lay between the germline ends. In germline, CDR1 is SGDLS, CDR2 YYNGEE. This CDR3 has 13 residues.